Below, one T cell receptor (beta chain) is given with its context. Its antigen is undetermined. The entry originates in a study of shared clonotypes between healthy human individuals. Broader study findings: Donor clonotype sharing was expected to depend on sequencing depth. Investigators collected only blood, and repertoires in tissues likely differ.

TCRdb's table, derived via immunoSEQ multiplex PCR, lists solely in-frame clones and lacks some. This table holds under 600,000 clones, around 79% found once. Trimming pared 7 bases from V and 0 bases from J, leaving 12 bases between. This CDR3 contains 14 residues. Per germline, CDR1 SGHTA and CDR2 FQGNSA. The sequenced sample consisted of PBMCs. This sequence originates from a woman in her thirties or forties in good health. Some clones in this sample may be carry-over from other donors' samples. The rearrangement links TRBV7-2 to TRBJ1-2; D is unclear. The CDR3 loop reads CASTPWNANYGYTF. The CDR3 coding sequence is TGTGCCAGCACCCCGTGGAACGCTAACTATGGCTACACCTTC. Variable domain in full (rest from reference TRBV7-2 and TRBJ1-2): GAGVSQSPSNKVTEKGKDVELRCDPISGHTALYWYRQSLGQGLEFLIYFQGNSAPDKSGLPSDRFSAERTGGSVSTLTIQRTQQEDSAVYLCASTPWNANYGYTFGSGTRLTVV.